This T cell receptor (beta chain) was found in a study of blood T cell repertoires in COVID-19. Study summary: T cells, B-cell-depleted T cells, or PBMCs provided the cDNA or gDNA that served as material.

Clones were read by immunoSEQ multiplex PCR, and TCRdb kept only the in-frame ones, dropping some. The top ten hold 6% to 9.5% of the sample, which has approximately 90,000 clones, 80% to 90% seen once. V dropped 0 bases and J dropped 3 bases, with 12 bases sitting between them. CDR1 is SGHNT and CDR2 is YYREEE in the germline V gene (reference sequence). The CDR3 runs 16 residues. Sequencing was carried out using peripheral blood. The chain links TRBV5-4 to TRBJ2-2; possibly TRBD1 for D (6 bases). This TCR was sampled from a human donor with acute or convalescent COVID-19. The donor label of this sample is uncertain. This CDR3 reads CASSLASTGYTGELFF. The CDR3, as DNA: TGTGCCAGCAGCTTGGCCTCGACAGGCTACACCGGGGAGCTGTTTTTT.